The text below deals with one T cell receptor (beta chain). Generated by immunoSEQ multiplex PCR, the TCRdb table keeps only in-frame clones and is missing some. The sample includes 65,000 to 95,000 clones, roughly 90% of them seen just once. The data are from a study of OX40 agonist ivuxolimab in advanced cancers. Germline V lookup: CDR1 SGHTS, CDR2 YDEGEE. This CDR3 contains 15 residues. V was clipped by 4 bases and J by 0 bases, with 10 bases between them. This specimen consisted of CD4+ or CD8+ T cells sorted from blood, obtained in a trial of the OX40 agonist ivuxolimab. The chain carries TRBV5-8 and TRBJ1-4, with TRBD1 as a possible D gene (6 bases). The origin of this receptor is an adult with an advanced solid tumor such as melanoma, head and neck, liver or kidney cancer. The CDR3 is CASSPGQSTNEKLFF. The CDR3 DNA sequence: TGTGCCAGCAGCCCCGGACAGTCAACTAATGAAAAACTGTTTTTT.